This T cell receptor beta chain originates from a study of blood T cell repertoires in COVID-19. Using immunoSEQ multiplex PCR, the repertoire was profiled, and TCRdb retains in-frame clones only, with some absent. The repertoire holds 200,000 to 250,000 clones, with around three quarters as singletons. The J segment lost 2 bases and the V segment lost 5 bases, leaving 8 bases of the junction unmatched. The CDR3 contains 15 residues. Germline CDR1 SGDLS, CDR2 YYNGEE. The origin of this receptor is a woman in her 70s with acute or convalescent COVID-19. The V gene is TRBV9, the J gene TRBJ2-3, with 7 bases lining up with TRBD1. The sample was peripheral blood. As DNA, the CDR3 is TGTGCCAGCAGTATACAGGGGCCTAACACAGATACGCAGTATTTT. Translation: CASSIQGPNTDTQYF.